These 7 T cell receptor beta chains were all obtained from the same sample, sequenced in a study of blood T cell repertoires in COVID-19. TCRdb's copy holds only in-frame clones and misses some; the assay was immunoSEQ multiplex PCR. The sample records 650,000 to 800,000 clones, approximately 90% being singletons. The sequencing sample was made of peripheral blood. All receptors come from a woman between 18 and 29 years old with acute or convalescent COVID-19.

The CDR3 loop is CASSPGRNYGYTF. CDR3 DNA sequence: TGTGCCAGCAGCCCTGGGAGGAACTATGGCTACACCTTC. The chain has TRBV12-3 or TRBV12-4 and TRBJ1-2; D not certain. Between the trimmed V and J ends, which lost 6 bases and 2 bases, there was a span of 10 bases. The CDR3 loop spans 13 amino acids.

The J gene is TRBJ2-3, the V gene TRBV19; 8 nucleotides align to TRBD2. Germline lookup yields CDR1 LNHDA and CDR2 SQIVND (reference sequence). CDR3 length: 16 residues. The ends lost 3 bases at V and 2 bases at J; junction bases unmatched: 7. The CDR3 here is CASSMGSGVFTDTQYF. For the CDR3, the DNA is TGTGCCAGTAGTATGGGTAGCGGGGTATTCACAGATACGCAGTATTTT.

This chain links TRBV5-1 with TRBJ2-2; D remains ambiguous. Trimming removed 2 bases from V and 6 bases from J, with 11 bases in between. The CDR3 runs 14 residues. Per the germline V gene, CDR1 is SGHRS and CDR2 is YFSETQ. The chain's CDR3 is CASSLSQSAGELFF. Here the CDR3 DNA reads TGCGCCAGCAGCTTATCCCAGTCCGCCGGGGAGCTGTTTTTT.

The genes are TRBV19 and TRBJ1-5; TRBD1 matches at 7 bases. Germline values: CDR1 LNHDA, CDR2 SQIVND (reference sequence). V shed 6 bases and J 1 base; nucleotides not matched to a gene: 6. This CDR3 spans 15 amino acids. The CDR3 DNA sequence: TGTGCCAGTAGCGCACAGGGGCGAAGCAATCAGCCCCAGCATTTT. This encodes CASSAQGRSNQPQHF. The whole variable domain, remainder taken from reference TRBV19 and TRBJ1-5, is DGGITQSPKYLFRKEGQNVTLSCEQNLNHDAMYWYRQDPGQGLRLIYYSQIVNDFQKGDIAEGYSVSREKKESFPLTVTSAQKNPTAFYLCASSAQGRSNQPQHFGDGTRLSIL.

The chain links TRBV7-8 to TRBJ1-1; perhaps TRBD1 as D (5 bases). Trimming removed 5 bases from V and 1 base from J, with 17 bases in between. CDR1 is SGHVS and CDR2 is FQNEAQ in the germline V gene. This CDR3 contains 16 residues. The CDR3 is CASSRMEQVRNTEAFF. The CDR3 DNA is TGTGCCAGCAGCCGAATGGAACAGGTGAGGAACACTGAAGCTTTCTTT.

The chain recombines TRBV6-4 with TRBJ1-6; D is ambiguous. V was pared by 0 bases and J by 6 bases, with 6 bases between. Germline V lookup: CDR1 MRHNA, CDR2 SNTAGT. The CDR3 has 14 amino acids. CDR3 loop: CASSDSTPNSPLHF. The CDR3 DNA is TGTGCCAGCAGTGACTCAACTCCTAATTCACCCCTCCACTTT.

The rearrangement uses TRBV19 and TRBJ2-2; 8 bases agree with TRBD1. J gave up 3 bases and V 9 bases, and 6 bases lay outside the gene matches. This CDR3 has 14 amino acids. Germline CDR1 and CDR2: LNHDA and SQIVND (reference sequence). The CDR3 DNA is TGTGCCAGCGGGGCACAGGGGGACACCGGGGAGCTGTTTTTT. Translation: CASGAQGDTGELFF.